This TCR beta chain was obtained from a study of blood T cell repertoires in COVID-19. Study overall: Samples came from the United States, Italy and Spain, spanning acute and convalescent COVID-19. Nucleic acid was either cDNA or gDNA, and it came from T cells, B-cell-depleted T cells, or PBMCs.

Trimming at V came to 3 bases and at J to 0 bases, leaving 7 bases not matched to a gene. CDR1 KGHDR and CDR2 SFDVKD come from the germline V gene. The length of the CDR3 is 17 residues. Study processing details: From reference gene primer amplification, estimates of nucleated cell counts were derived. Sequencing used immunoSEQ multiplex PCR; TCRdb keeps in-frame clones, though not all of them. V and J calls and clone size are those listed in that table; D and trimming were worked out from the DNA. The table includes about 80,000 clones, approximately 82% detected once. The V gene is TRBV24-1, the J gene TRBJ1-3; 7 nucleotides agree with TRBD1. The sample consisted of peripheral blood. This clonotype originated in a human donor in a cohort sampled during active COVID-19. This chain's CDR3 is CATSDGGTANSGNTIYF. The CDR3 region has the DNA TGTGCCACCAGTGATGGGGGGACAGCCAACTCTGGAAACACCATATATTTT.